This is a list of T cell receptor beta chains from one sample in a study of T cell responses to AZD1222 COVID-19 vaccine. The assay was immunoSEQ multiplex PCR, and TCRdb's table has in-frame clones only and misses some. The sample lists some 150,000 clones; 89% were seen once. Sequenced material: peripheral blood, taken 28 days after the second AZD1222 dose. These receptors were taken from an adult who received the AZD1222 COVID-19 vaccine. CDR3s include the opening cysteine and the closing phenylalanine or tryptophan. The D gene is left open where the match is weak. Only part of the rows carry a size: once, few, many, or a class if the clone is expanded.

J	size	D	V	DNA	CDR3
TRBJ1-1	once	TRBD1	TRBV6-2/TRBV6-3	TGTGCCAGCAGCCCACCGGGACAGGAGGCTTTCTTT	CASSPPGQEAFF
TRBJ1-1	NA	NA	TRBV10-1	TGCGCCACCCGGGCTGAGTCGAACACTGAAGCTTTCTTT	CATRAESNTEAFF
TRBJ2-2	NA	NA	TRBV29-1	TGCAGCGTTTTGTCCAGGGATAGTACCGGGGAGCTGTTTTTT	CSVLSRDSTGELFF
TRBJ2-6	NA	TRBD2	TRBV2	TGTGCCAGCAGCCGGGACTATATATCTGGGGCCAACGTCCTGACTTTC	CASSRDYISGANVLTF
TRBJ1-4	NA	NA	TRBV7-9	TGTGCCAGCAGCCCCCAAATAGACCCAGGCGCTACTAATGAAAAACTGTTTTTT	CASSPQIDPGATNEKLFF
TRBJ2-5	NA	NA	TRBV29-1	TGCAGCGTCGAACGAGTCTGGCCGTACCAAGAGACCCAGTACTTC	CSVERVWPYQETQYF
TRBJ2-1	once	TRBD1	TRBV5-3	TGTGCCAGAAGCTTCTCAGGGGGCGCCTACAATGAGCAGTTCTTC	CARSFSGGAYNEQFF
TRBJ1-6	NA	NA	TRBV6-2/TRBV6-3	TGTGCCAGCAGTTTGAAGCAGAGCTCCTATAATTCACCCCTCCACTTT	CASSLKQSSYNSPLHF
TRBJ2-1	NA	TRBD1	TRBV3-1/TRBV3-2	TGTGCCAGCAGCCACCTCCGGGACAGGGGTAGGGATGAGCAGTTCTTC	CASSHLRDRGRDEQFF
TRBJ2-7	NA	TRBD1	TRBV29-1	TGCAGCGTTGAGACCGGGACAGGGCCCTACGAGCAGTACTTC	CSVETGTGPYEQYF
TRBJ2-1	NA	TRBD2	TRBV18	TGTGCCAGCTCGCGCCCTAAAGCGGGGCTAGACAATGAGCAGTTCTTC	CASSRPKAGLDNEQFF
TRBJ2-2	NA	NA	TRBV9	TGTGCCAGCAGCGTGGAACCTCGTGTAGGGGCCGGGGAGCTGTTTTTT	CASSVEPRVGAGELFF
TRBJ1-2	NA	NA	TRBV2	TGTGCCAGCAGTGAGGGGAGGGGTAACTATGGCTACACCTTC	CASSEGRGNYGYTF
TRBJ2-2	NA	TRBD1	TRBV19	TGTGCCAGTCAGACAGGGGCCGCGAACACCGGGGAGCTGTTTTTT	CASQTGAANTGELFF
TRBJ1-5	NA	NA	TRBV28	TGTGCCAGCAGTTTATCCATCCTACAAGACAGCAGACGGCCCCAGCATTTT	CASSLSILQDSRRPQHF
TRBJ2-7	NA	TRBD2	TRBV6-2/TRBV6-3	TGTGCCAGCAGTTACGATAGCCAGGGTAGCGGGAGTGCGTACGAGCAGTACTTC	CASSYDSQGSGSAYEQYF
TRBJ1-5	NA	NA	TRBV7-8	TGTGCCAGCAGCCCCCCAGGGTATAGCAATCAGCCCCAGCATTTT	CASSPPGYSNQPQHF
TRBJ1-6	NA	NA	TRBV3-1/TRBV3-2	TGTGCCAGCAGCCCACAGGGTTGGAATTCACCCCTCCACTTT	CASSPQGWNSPLHF
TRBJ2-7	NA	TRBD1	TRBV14	TGTGCCAGCAGCCTAAGGACAGGGACAGCCTACGAGCAGTACTTC	CASSLRTGTAYEQYF
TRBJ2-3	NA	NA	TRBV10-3	TGTGCCATCAGTGTCCATAGCCCGGAGAAAGAGAAAGATACGCAGTATTTT	CAISVHSPEKEKDTQYF
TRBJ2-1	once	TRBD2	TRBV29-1	TGCAGCGTTGAGCCGCGGGAGGGGGTAATCAATGAGCAGTTCTTC	CSVEPREGVINEQFF
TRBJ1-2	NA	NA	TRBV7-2	TGTGCCAGCAGCTTAAGTAGGGAGTTCTATGGCTACACCTTC	CASSLSREFYGYTF
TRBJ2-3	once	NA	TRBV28	TGTGCCAGCAGTTCAGGACAGCGCACAGATACGCAGTATTTT	CASSSGQRTDTQYF
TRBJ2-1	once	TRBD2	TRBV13	TGTGCCAGCAGCCCCCCGGGACTAGCGGATTACAACGAGCAGTTCTTC	CASSPPGLADYNEQFF
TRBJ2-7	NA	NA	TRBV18	TGTGCCAGCTCACCACGGGCCCTATTGACAGGTTCCACCTACGAGCAGTACTTC	CASSPRALLTGSTYEQYF
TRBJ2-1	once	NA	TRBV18	TGTGCCAGCTCACCACAAGGCCAGAATGAGCAGTTCTTC	CASSPQGQNEQFF
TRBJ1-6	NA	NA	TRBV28	TGTGCCAGTTTCACTGGACGGACATTTTCACCCCTCCACTTT	CASFTGRTFSPLHF
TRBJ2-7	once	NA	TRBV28	TGTGCCAGCAGTCGCCCCCTAGGGGCCAACGAGCAGTACTTC	CASSRPLGANEQYF
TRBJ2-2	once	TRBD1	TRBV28	TGTGCCAGCAGTTACCCAACAGGGGCTCGGAACACCGGGGAGCTGTTTTTT	CASSYPTGARNTGELFF
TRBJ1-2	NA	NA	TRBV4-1	TGCGCCAGCAGCCAAACCGGGACGGAAAACTATGGCTACACCTTC	CASSQTGTENYGYTF
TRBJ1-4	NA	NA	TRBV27	TGTGCCAGCCGTTCGGGGGGGGCAGGGGAAAAACTGTTTTTT	CASRSGGAGEKLFF
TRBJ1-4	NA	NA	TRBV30	TGTGCCTGGAGTAACGACGCCAGCGGGCGCGGCGAAAAACTGTTTTTT	CAWSNDASGRGEKLFF
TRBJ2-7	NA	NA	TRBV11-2	TGTGCCAGCAGCCTTACGGGGGCTCCTGGGTACTTC	CASSLTGAPGYF
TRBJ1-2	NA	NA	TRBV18	TGTGCCAGCTCACCAGGCGGGAACTATGGCTACACCTTC	CASSPGGNYGYTF
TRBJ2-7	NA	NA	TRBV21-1	TGTGCCAGCAGCAATGTCGGCGGCGGGGGAGCCTACGAGCAGTACTTC	CASSNVGGGGAYEQYF
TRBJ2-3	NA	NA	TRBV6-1	TGTGCCAGCAGTGAAGTGCAGGGCACAGATACGCAGTATTTT	CASSEVQGTDTQYF
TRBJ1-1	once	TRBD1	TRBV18	TGTGCCAGCTCCAGGGGGGCGCGGGGGACTGAAGCTTTCTTT	CASSRGARGTEAFF
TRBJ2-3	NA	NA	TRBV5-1	TGCGCCAGCAGCTTGGGATCGGGCACAGATACGCAGTATTTT	CASSLGSGTDTQYF
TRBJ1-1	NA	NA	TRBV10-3	TGTGCCATCAGTGGACGGGGAGGAACTGAAGCTTTCTTT	CAISGRGGTEAFF
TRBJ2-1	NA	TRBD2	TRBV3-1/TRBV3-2	TGTGCCAGCAGCCCGACCTGGACTAGCGGGAGGATGAATGAGCAGTTCTTC	CASSPTWTSGRMNEQFF
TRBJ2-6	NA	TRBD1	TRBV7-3	TGTGCCAGCAGCTGGACAGGGCCCGGGGCCAACGTCCTGACTTTC	CASSWTGPGANVLTF
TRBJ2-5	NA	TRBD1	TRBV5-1	TGCGCCAGCAGCTTGGAAGGGACCCCCGGGACAGGGCTGAACCAAGAGACCCAGTACTTC	CASSLEGTPGTGLNQETQYF
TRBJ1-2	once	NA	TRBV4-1	TGCGCCAGCAGCCAAGATCCCGGGCAGGGCTACACCTTC	CASSQDPGQGYTF
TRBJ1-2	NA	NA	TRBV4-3	TGCGCCAGCAGCCAAGATCACTGGGGCTACACCTTC	CASSQDHWGYTF
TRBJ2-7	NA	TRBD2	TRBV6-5	TGTGCCAGCCAGTCTCCGGGACTAGCGGGCTACGAGCAGTACTTC	CASQSPGLAGYEQYF
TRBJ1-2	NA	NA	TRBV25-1	TGTGCCAGCAGCCCAATGGGTGGCTACACCTTC	CASSPMGGYTF
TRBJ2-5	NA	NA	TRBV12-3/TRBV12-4	TGTGCCAGCAGCCTACCTGGAGAGACCCAGTACTTC	CASSLPGETQYF
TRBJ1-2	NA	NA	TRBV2	TGTGCCAGCATAGCAGGGGTGGACTATGGCTACACCTTC	CASIAGVDYGYTF
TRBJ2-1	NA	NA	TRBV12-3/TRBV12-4	TGTGCCAGCAGTCGGGACCGCTCCAATGAGCAGTTCTTC	CASSRDRSNEQFF
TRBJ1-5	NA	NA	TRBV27	TGTGCCAGCAGTTTATCGAACGGTCAGCCCCAGCATTTT	CASSLSNGQPQHF
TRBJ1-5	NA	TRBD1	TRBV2	TGTGCCAGCAGTGAGCAGGGGGCGGCGGGCAATCAGCCCCAGCATTTT	CASSEQGAAGNQPQHF
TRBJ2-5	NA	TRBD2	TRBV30	TGTGCCTGGAGTGCCCAGACTAGCGGAGGAGAGACCCAGTACTTC	CAWSAQTSGGETQYF
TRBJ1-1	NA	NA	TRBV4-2	TGTGCCAGCAGCCAGACCGGACCCCAGGTCCCTGAAGCTTTCTTT	CASSQTGPQVPEAFF
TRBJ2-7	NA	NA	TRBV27	TGTGCCAGCAGTTTGGGCAGGGCCTACGAGCAGTACTTC	CASSLGRAYEQYF
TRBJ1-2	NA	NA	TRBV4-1	TGCGCCAGCAGCCAAGACGTCAGTTCCATGGGATATGGCTACACCTTC	CASSQDVSSMGYGYTF
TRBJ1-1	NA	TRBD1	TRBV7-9	TGTGCCAGCAGACCGCAGGGGGCTCGGACTGAAGCTTTCTTT	CASRPQGARTEAFF
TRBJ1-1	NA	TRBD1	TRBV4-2	TGTGCCAGCAGCCCAAGGACAGGAGTCGGTAGGGACACTGAAGCTTTCTTT	CASSPRTGVGRDTEAFF
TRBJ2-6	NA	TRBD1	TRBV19	TGTGCCAGCGGGACAGGGACCCGCTCTGGGGCCAACGTCCTGACTTTC	CASGTGTRSGANVLTF
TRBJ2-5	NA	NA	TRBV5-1	TGCGCCAGCAGCTTGACGTCGAGGGAGACCCAGTACTTC	CASSLTSRETQYF
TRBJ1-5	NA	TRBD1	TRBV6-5	TGTGCCAGTACAGGGGCTACCGGGGGACAGCCCCAGCATTTT	CASTGATGGQPQHF